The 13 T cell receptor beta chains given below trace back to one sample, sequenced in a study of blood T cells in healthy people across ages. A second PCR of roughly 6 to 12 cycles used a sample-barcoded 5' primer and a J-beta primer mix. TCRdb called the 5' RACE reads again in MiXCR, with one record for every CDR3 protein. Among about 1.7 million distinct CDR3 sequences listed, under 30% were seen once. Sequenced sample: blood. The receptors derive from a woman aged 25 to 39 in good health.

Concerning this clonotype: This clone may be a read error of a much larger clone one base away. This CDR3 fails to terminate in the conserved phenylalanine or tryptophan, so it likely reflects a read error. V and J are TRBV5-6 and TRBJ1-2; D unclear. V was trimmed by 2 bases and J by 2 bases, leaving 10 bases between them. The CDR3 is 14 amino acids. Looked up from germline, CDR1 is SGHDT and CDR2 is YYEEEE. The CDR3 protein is CASSFEGRNYGYTL. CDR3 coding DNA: TGTGCCAGCAGCTTCGAGGGTAGAAACTATGGCTACACCTTA.

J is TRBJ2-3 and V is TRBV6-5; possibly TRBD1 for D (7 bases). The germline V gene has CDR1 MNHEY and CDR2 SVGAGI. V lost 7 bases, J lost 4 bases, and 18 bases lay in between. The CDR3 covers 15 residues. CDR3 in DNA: TGTGCCAGCATCCGCCGCCAGGGGGGCTCAGATACGCAGTATTTT. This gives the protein CASIRRQGGSDTQYF.

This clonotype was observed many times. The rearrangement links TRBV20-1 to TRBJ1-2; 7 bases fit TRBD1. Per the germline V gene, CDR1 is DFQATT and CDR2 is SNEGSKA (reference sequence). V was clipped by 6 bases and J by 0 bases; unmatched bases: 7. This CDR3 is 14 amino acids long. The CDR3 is CSAKPGQSNYGYTF. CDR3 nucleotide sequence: TGCAGTGCAAAACCGGGACAGTCTAACTATGGCTACACCTTC.

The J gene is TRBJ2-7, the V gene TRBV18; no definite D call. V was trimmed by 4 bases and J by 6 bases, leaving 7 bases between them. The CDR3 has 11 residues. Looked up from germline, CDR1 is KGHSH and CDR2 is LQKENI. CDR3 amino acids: CASSQRFEQYF. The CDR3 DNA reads TGTGCCAGCTCACAGAGGTTCGAGCAGTACTTC.

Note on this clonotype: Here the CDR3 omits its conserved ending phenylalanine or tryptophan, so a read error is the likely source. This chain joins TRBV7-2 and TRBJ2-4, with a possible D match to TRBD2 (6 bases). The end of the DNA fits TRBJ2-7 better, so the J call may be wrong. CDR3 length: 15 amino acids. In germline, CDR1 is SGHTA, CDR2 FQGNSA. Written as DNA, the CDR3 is TGTGCCAGCAGCTTACGGTTAGCTAGCGCCTACGAGCAGTACTCC. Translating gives CASSLRLASAYEQYS.

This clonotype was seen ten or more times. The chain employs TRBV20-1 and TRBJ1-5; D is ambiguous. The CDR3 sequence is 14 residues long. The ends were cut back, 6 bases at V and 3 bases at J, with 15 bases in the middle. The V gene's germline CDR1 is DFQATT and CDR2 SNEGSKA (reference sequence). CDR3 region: CSARGGNNNQPQHF. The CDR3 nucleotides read TGCAGTGCCCGGGGAGGGAATAACAATCAGCCCCAGCATTTT.

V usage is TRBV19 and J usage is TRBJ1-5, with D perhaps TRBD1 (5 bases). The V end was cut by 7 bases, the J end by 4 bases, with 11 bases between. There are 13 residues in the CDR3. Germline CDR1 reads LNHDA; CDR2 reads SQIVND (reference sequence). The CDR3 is CASTIRQNQPQHF. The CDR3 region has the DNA TGTGCCAGTACCATCCGACAGAATCAGCCCCAGCATTTT.

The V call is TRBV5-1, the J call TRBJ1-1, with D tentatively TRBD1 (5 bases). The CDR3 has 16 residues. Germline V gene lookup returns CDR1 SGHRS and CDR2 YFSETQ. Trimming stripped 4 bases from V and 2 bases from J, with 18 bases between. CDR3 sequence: CASSKGPGSVNTEAFF. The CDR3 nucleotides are TGCGCCAGCAGCAAGGGGCCAGGGTCCGTAAACACTGAAGCTTTCTTT.

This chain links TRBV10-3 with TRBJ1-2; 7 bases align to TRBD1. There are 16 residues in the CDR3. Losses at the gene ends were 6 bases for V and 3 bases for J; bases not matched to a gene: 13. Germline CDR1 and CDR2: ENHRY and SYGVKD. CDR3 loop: CAIRGTRQGADYGYTF. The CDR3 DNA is TGTGCCATCAGGGGGACCCGACAGGGAGCTGACTATGGCTACACCTTC.

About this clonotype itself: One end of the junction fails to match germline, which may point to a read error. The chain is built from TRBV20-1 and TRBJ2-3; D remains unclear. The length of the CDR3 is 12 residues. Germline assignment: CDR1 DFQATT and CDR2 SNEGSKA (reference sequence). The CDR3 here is CSARDEADTRYF. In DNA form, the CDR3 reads TGCAGTGCTAGAGATGAGGCGGATACGCGGTATTTT.

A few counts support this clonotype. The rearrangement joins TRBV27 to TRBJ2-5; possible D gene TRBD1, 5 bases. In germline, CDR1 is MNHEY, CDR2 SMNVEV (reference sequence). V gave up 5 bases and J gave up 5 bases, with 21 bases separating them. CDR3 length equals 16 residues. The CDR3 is CASSDTTWGRRETQYF. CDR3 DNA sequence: TGTGCCAGCAGTGATACGACCTGGGGCCGAAGGGAGACCCAGTACTTC.

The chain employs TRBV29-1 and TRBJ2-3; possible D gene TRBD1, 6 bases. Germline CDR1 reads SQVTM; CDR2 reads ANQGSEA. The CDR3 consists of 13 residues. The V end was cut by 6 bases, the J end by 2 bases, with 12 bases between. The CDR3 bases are TGCAGCGTCCTTCGGGACAACACAGATACGCAGTATTTT. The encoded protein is CSVLRDNTDTQYF.

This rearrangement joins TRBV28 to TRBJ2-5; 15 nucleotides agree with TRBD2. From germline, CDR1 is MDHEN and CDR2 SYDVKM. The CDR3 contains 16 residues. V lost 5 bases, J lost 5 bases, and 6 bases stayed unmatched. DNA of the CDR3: TGTGCCAGCAGTCCCGGGACTAGCGGGGGGTGGGAGACCCAGTACTTC. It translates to CASSPGTSGGWETQYF.